The 20 T cell receptor beta chains below come from one sample, sequenced in a study of beta chain features in type 1 diabetes. Sequencing targeted expressed TCRB transcripts, as all isolated RNA had been reverse transcribed. The method was immunoSEQ multiplex PCR; TCRdb's version includes in-frame clones alone and lacks a portion of them. Of over 500,000 clones listed, about 16% are singletons. The sample taken for sequencing was naive CD4+ T cells from blood. Receptors originate from a man aged 18-30 years in good health.

V gene TRBV27 combines with J gene TRBJ2-7, with D hard to call. The germline CDR1 and CDR2 sequences are MNHEY and SMNVEV (reference sequence). V dropped 8 bases and J dropped 4 bases, with 6 bases sitting between them. The CDR3 contains 10 residues. The CDR3 coding sequence is TGTGCCAGCGGACGATACGAGCAGTACTTC. Translation: CASGRYEQYF.

This chain links TRBV4-1 with TRBJ1-4; 9 bases map to TRBD1. CDR3 length: 17 amino acids. V dropped 1 base and J dropped 8; count of bases not matched to a gene: 11. From germline, CDR1 is MGHRA and CDR2 YSYEKL. The CDR3 sequence: CASSQGSRGTGHEKLFF. CDR3 bases: TGCGCCAGCAGCCAAGGATCGCGGGGGACAGGGCACGAAAAACTGTTTTTT.

The CDR3 reads CASRGLDRGGGELFF. CDR3 DNA sequence: TGTGCCAGTCGTGGATTGGACAGGGGTGGCGGGGAGCTGTTTTTT. The chain couples TRBV6-5 to TRBJ2-2; TRBD1 aligns across 9 bases. V shed 9 bases, J shed 7 bases, and the junction held 12 bases outside the gene matches. Germline V gene data show CDR1 as MNHEY and CDR2 as SVGAGI. The CDR3 totals 15 residues.

V and J are TRBV18 and TRBJ2-7; 9 bases fit TRBD1. V shed 6 bases, J shed 6 bases, and the junction held 12 bases outside the gene matches. CDR1 is KGHSH, CDR2 LQKENI, per germline. The CDR3 is made up of 15 amino acids. The CDR3 coding sequence is TGTGCCAGCTCTCCCAGGGGACAGGGCCGGGTCGAGCAGTACTTC. Its translation: CASSPRGQGRVEQYF.

The V and J genes are TRBV7-6 and TRBJ2-3, with D perhaps assigned TRBD1 or TRBD2 (6 bases each). The germline CDR1 and CDR2 sequences are SGHVS and FNYEAQ. V shed 6 bases and J shed 5 bases, with 21 bases lying between them. The CDR3 loop spans 16 amino acids. DNA of the CDR3: TGTGCCAGCAGTTGGGTTCGAGGCAGGGGAGGAGATACGCAGTATTTT. Amino acid sequence: CASSWVRGRGGDTQYF.

The V and J genes are TRBV7-2 and TRBJ2-4; a weak D match, TRBD1 (6 bases). The CDR3 totals 17 residues. CDR1 and CDR2 from the germline V gene are SGHTA and FQGNSA. Trimming took 1 base from V and 3 from J, leaving 16 bases between them. The CDR3 protein is CASSLVVGRGGKNIQYF. In nucleotides, the CDR3 is TGTGCCAGCAGCTTAGTAGTGGGCAGGGGTGGCAAAAACATTCAGTACTTC.

The chain recombines TRBV28 with TRBJ1-6, with D maybe TRBD1 (6 bases). Per germline, CDR1 MDHEN and CDR2 SYDVKM. This CDR3 spans 15 amino acids. V shed 2 bases and J shed 3 bases, with 8 bases lying between them. CDR3 residues: CASSLQGIYNSPLHF. In nucleotides, the CDR3 is TGTGCCAGCAGTTTACAGGGGATCTATAATTCACCCCTCCACTTT.

This clone was recorded many times. This chain links TRBV21-1 with TRBJ2-4; the table's D gene call, TRBD2, was not cross checked with the DNA. TRBV21-1 is tagged as a pseudogene. The CDR3 sequence is 12 residues long. DNA of the CDR3: TGTGCCGTCGACTATGCCAAAAACATTCAGTACTTC. Protein sequence: CAVDYAKNIQYF.

The sample holds a few counts of this clone. This sequence joins TRBV7-2 and TRBJ2-3, with 10 nucleotides matching TRBD2. The germline V gene has CDR1 SGHTA and CDR2 FQGNSA. Trimming took 5 bases from V and 0 from J; bases not matched to a gene: 11. The CDR3 contains 18 residues. CDR3 loop: CASSPLSGGALSTDTQYF. The CDR3 DNA reads as TGTGCCAGCAGCCCACTAAGCGGGGGGGCCCTTAGCACAGATACGCAGTATTTT.

This clone has only a few counts. The chain is built from TRBV29-1 and TRBJ2-3; D gene unclear. The V end was cut by 6 bases, the J end by 7 bases, with 20 bases between. From germline, CDR1 is SQVTM and CDR2 ANQGSEA. CDR3 size: 14 residues. CDR3 in DNA: TGCAGCGTCGCGATCGACCGTCTCTCGTATACGCAGTATTTT. This sequence encodes CSVAIDRLSYTQYF.

The gene calls are TRBV2 and TRBJ1-5; D gene unclear. The V gene's germline CDR1 is SNHLY and CDR2 FYNNEI. The germline V and J ends were trimmed by 6 bases and 3 bases, with 12 bases remaining between them. The CDR3 is 14 amino acids. The CDR3 DNA reads TGTGCCAGCAGGGAGCGGGCCTTCAATCAGCCCCAGCATTTT. Translation gives CASRERAFNQPQHF.

The chain uses TRBV9 and TRBJ2-1, with 10 nucleotides matching TRBD2. The CDR3 is 16 amino acids. V was clipped by 5 bases and J by 3 bases; unmatched bases: 8. The germline gives CDR1 SGDLS, CDR2 YYNGEE. CDR3: CASRASGLADYNEQFF. CDR3 nucleotide sequence: TGTGCCAGCAGGGCATCTGGACTAGCGGACTACAATGAGCAGTTCTTC.

This chain connects TRBV29-1 to TRBJ1-2; weak D call: TRBD1 (5 bases). CDR3 size: 12 residues. From germline, CDR1 is SQVTM and CDR2 ANQGSEA. The V gene lost 3 bases and the J gene lost 8 bases, with 13 bases spanning the gap. CDR3 residues: CSVEGVPRGYTF. DNA of the CDR3: TGCAGCGTTGAGGGGGTCCCCCGGGGCTACACCTTC.

This clone was detected only a few times. The J gene is TRBJ1-6, the V gene TRBV5-4; D is unresolved. V lost 0 bases to trimming and J lost 10 bases, with 14 bases between them. In germline, CDR1 is SGHNT, CDR2 YYREEE (reference sequence). This CDR3 is built from 15 residues. This CDR3 is CASSLVPGKRSPLHF. The CDR3 DNA reads as TGTGCCAGCAGCTTGGTTCCGGGGAAACGGTCACCCCTCCACTTT.

The rearrangement uses TRBV28 and TRBJ2-7, with 11 positions matching TRBD1. CDR1 MDHEN and CDR2 SYDVKM come from the germline V gene. The CDR3 extends over 14 amino acids. V trimming: 6 bases; J trimming: 5 bases; junction bases outside the gene matches: 6. The CDR3 DNA reads TGTGCCAGCAGACCCGGACAGGGGGCCCACGAGCAGTACTTC. It translates to CASRPGQGAHEQYF. Full variable domain (missing parts from reference TRBV28 and TRBJ2-7): DVKVTQSSRYLVKRTGEKVFLECVQDMDHENMFWYRQDPGLGLRLIYFSYDVKMKEKGDIPEGYSVSREKKERFSLILESASTNQTSMYLCASRPGQGAHEQYFGPGTRLTVT.

The CDR3 coding sequence is TGCGCCAGCAGCTTGATCGATGAGCAGTTCTTC. It yields the protein CASSLIDEQFF. The chain recombines TRBV5-1 with TRBJ2-1, with D uncertain. V lost 1 base and J 8 bases, leaving 4 bases between the germline ends. CDR1 and CDR2 from the germline V gene are SGHRS and YFSETQ. The CDR3 contains 11 residues.

The chain couples TRBV29-1 to TRBJ2-3; D call uncertain. This CDR3 comprises 13 residues. Trimming removed 6 bases from V and 2 bases from J, with 12 bases in between. Germline-derived CDR1 and CDR2 are SQVTM and ANQGSEA. The CDR3 loop is CSVRKLFTDTQYF. The CDR3 region has the DNA TGCAGCGTCCGCAAGCTCTTCACAGATACGCAGTATTTT.

This clone occurred a few times. This chain links TRBV7-2 with TRBJ2-7, with D perhaps given as TRBD1 or TRBD2 (6 bases each). With 1 base removed from V and 0 bases from J, the gap between germline ends came to 10 bases. The CDR3 spans 15 residues. Germline CDR1 is SGHTA and CDR2 is FQGNSA. The CDR3 region is CASSLVSGASYEQYF. The CDR3 region has the DNA TGTGCCAGCAGCTTAGTATCGGGGGCCTCCTACGAGCAGTACTTC.

J is TRBJ2-1 and V is TRBV7-2; D may correspond to TRBD1 or TRBD2 (5 bases each). Trimming shortened V by 4 bases and J by 13 bases, and 11 bases separated the two germline ends. The germline CDR1 and CDR2 sequences are SGHTA and FQGNSA. CDR3 size: 11 residues. The CDR3 DNA sequence: TGTGCCAGCAGCTCCGGGACCCTCCAGTTCTTC. It encodes CASSSGTLQFF.

The rearrangement links TRBV21-1 to TRBJ1-6. TRBV21-1 is designated a pseudogene. The CDR3 extends over 15 amino acids. CDR3: CASSYLRYIHSPLHF. The CDR3 DNA sequence: TGTGCCAGCAGCTACCTACGGTACATCCATTCACCCCTCCACTTT.